The entry below describes one T cell receptor (beta chain). Trimming removed 4 bases from V and 4 bases from J, with 14 bases in between. Germline V lookup: CDR1 SEHNR, CDR2 FQNEAQ (reference sequence). This CDR3 spans 14 amino acids. The entry originates in a study of T cell changes during pregnancy in multiple sclerosis. TCRdb's table, derived via immunoSEQ multiplex PCR, lists solely in-frame clones and lacks some. This sample carries around 80,000 clones, roughly 96% of them seen once, and the ten largest clones take around 1.1%. This chain connects TRBV7-9 to TRBJ2-7; D gene unclear. The source is a female donor with multiple sclerosis, enrolled in a pregnancy study. Here the sequenced sample was peripheral blood, taken in the second trimester of pregnancy. The CDR3 is CASSSRSERYEQYF. The CDR3, as DNA: TGTGCCAGCAGCTCACGATCCGAACGGTACGAGCAGTACTTC.